The 8 T cell receptor beta chains presented below share a single source sample, sequenced in a study of T cell responses to AZD1222 COVID-19 vaccine. Data came from immunoSEQ multiplex PCR; TCRdb stores just in-frame clones and leaves some out. Among about 130,000 clones listed, roughly 90% were seen once. The sample consisted of peripheral blood, taken 28 days after the second AZD1222 dose. The receptors derive from an adult who received the AZD1222 COVID-19 vaccine.

This clone showed up just a few times. This sequence joins TRBV19 and TRBJ1-5; perhaps TRBD1 as D (5 bases). This CDR3 region has 17 residues. Trimming pared 4 bases from V and 1 base from J, leaving 17 bases between. Germline-derived CDR1 and CDR2 are LNHDA and SQIVND (reference sequence). CDR3 sequence: CASSTRAGRMSNQPQHF. Here the CDR3 DNA reads TGTGCCAGTAGTACTCGAGCGGGGCGGATGAGCAATCAGCCCCAGCATTTT.

In this sample, this clone turned up once. The rearrangement uses TRBV28 and TRBJ1-1, with a possible D match to TRBD1 (6 bases). CDR1 is MDHEN, CDR2 SYDVKM, per germline. V was shortened by 3 bases and J by 1 base, with 18 bases between the two germline ends. This CDR3 has 17 amino acids. The DNA of the CDR3 is TGTGCCAGCAGTTTTTTCGGGGGGGGCTCACAGAACACTGAAGCTTTCTTT. Its translation: CASSFFGGGSQNTEAFF.

The genes are TRBV6-4 and TRBJ1-6; D unclear. The CDR3 runs to 13 residues. Germline V gene sequence: CDR1 MRHNA, CDR2 SNTAGT. V shed 4 bases and J shed 10 bases, with 11 bases lying between them. As DNA, the CDR3 is TGTGCCAGCAGTGTTGAGGTCGGGTCACCCCTCCACTTT. Translated: CASSVEVGSPLHF.

The chain has TRBV11-3 and TRBJ2-7; 10 nucleotides align to TRBD2. This CDR3 comprises 13 residues. Germline CDR1 is SGHNT and CDR2 is YENEEA. Trimming at V came to 4 bases and at J to 5 bases, leaving 2 bases not matched to a gene. The CDR3 reads CASSSSGSNEQYF. The CDR3 DNA reads TGTGCCAGCAGCTCTAGCGGGAGTAACGAGCAGTACTTC.

This clone was found once. V and J are TRBV7-8 and TRBJ2-5; 9 bases map to TRBD2. Germline-derived CDR1 and CDR2 are SGHVS and FQNEAQ. The CDR3 consists of 16 residues. Trimming removed 6 bases from V and 3 bases from J; junction bases left unmatched: 11. For the CDR3, the DNA is TGTGCCAGCAGTTCCCGCGGGGGGGCCCTCAAAGAGACCCAGTACTTC. It codes for CASSSRGGALKETQYF.

This chain joins TRBV5-4 and TRBJ1-1; 8 bases align to TRBD1. Trimming cost V 5 bases and J 1 base; bases outside gene matches: 7. The CDR3 loop spans 15 amino acids. In germline, CDR1 is SGHNT, CDR2 YYREEE (reference sequence). CDR3 residues: CASRVTGGGNTEAFF. CDR3 DNA: TGTGCCAGCAGGGTAACAGGGGGGGGGAACACTGAAGCTTTCTTT. Filled out from reference TRBV5-4 and TRBJ1-1, the complete variable domain reads ETGVTQSPTHLIKTRGQQVTLRCSSQSGHNTVSWYQQALGQGPQFIFQYYREEENGRGNFPPRFSGLQFPNYSSELNVNALELDDSALYLCASRVTGGGNTEAFFGQGTRLTVV.

The chain joins TRBV21-1 to TRBJ1-2; no DNA check was done on the table's D call, TRBD1. TRBV21-1 is a pseudogene segment. The CDR3 consists of 13 residues. The CDR3 reads CASSPAGCYGYTF. CDR3 DNA sequence: TGTGCCAGCAGCCCCGCAGGATGCTATGGCTACACCTTC.

V gene TRBV2 combines with J gene TRBJ2-7, with a possible D match to TRBD2 (5 bases). This CDR3 contains 12 residues. The ends were cut back, 3 bases at V and 5 bases at J, with 8 bases in the middle. Germline loops: CDR1 SNHLY, CDR2 FYNNEI. CDR3 DNA sequence: TGTGCCAGCAGTGAGGAGGCGGACGAGCAGTACTTC. Its protein product is CASSEEADEQYF. The whole variable domain, remainder taken from reference TRBV2 and TRBJ2-7, is EPEVTQTPSHQVTQMGQEVILRCVPISNHLYFYWYRQILGQKVEFLVSFYNNEISEKSEIFDDQFSVERPDGSNFTLKIRSTKLEDSAMYFCASSEEADEQYFGPGTRLTVT.